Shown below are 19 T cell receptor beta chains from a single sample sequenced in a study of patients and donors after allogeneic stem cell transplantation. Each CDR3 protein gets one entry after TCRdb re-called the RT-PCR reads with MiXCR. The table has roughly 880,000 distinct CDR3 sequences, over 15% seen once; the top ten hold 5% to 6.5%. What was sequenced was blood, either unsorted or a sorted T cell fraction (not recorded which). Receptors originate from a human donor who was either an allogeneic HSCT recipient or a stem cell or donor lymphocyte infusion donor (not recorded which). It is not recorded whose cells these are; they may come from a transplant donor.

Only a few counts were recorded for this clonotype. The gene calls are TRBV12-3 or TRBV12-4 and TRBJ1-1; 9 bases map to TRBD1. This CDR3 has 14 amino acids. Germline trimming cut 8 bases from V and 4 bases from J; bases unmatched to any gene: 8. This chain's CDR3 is CASVRQGVGTEAFF. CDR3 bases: TGTGCCAGCGTTCGACAGGGGGTAGGCACTGAAGCTTTCTTT.

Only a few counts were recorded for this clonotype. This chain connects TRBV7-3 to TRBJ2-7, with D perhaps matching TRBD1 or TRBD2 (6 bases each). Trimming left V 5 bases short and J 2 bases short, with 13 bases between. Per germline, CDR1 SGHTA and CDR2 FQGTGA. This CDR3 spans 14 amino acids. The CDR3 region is CASSPKGGAYEQYF. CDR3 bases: TGTGCCAGCAGCCCTAAGGGGGGAGCCTACGAGCAGTACTTC. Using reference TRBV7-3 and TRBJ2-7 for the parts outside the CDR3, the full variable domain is GAGVSQTPSNKVTEKGKYVELRCDPISGHTALYWYRQSLGQGPEFLIYFQGTGAADDSGLPNDRFFAVRPEGSVSTLKIQRTERGDSAVYLCASSPKGGAYEQYFGPGTRLTVT.

The CDR3 DNA is TGTGCCAGTAGTGAACTCCGGGACAGGGGCGGCTATGGCTACACCTTC. The encoded protein is CASSELRDRGGYGYTF. The J gene is TRBJ1-2, the V gene TRBV19; TRBD1 matches at 10 bases. V shed 5 bases, J shed 4 bases, and the junction held 10 bases outside the gene matches. The CDR3 spans 16 residues. Germline CDR1 reads LNHDA; CDR2 reads SQIVND (reference sequence). Full variable domain (outside the CDR3, taken from reference TRBV19 and TRBJ1-2): DGGITQSPKYLFRKEGQNVTLSCEQNLNHDAMYWYRQDPGQGLRLIYYSQIVNDFQKGDIAEGYSVSREKKESFPLTVTSAQKNPTAFYLCASSELRDRGGYGYTFGSGTRLTVV.

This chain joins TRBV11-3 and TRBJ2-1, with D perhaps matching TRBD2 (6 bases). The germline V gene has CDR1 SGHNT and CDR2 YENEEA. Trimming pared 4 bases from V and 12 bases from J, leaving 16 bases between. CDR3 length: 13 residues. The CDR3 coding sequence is TGTGCCAGCAGCTCCGGGACCGCGGGAAGGCAGTTCTTC. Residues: CASSSGTAGRQFF.

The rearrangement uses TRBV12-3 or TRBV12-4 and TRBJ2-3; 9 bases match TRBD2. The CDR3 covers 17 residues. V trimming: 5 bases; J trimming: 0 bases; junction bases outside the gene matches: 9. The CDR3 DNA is TGTGCCAGCAGTCCGGGGCGGGGGGGCCTGAGCACAGATACGCAGTATTTT. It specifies CASSPGRGGLSTDTQYF.

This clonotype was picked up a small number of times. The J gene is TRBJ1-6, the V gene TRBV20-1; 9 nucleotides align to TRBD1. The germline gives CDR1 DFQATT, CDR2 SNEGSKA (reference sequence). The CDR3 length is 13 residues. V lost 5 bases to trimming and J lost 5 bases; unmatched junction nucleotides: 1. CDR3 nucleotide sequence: TGCAGTGCTTGGACAGGGGATAATTCACCCCTCCACTTT. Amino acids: CSAWTGDNSPLHF.

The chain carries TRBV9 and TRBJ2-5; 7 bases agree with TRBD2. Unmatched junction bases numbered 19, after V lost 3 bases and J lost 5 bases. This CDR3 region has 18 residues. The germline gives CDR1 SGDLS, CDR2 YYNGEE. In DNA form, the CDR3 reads TGTGCCAGCAGCGCCTGGTCGGGCGGGAGCGGAATATCGGAGACCCAGTACTTC. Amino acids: CASSAWSGGSGISETQYF.

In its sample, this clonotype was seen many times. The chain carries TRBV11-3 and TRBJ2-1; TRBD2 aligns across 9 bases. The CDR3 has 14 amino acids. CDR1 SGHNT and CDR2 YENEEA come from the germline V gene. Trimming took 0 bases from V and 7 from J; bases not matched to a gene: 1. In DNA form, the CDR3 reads TGTGCCAGCAGCTTAGATCTAGCGGGAAATGAGCAGTTCTTC. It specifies CASSLDLAGNEQFF. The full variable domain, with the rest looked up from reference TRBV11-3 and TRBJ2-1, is EAGVVQSPRYKIIEKKQPVAFWCNPISGHNTLYWYLQNLGQGPELLIRYENEEAVDDSQLPKDRFSAERLKGVDSTLKIQPAELGDSAVYLCASSLDLAGNEQFFGPGTRLTVL.

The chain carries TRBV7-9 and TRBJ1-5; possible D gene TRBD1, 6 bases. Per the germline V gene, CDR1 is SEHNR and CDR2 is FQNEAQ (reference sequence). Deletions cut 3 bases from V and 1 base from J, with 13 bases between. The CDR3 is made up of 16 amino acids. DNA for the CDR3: TGTGCCAGCAGCTTCGGACAGAAAGGCAGCAATCAGCCCCAGCATTTT. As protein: CASSFGQKGSNQPQHF.

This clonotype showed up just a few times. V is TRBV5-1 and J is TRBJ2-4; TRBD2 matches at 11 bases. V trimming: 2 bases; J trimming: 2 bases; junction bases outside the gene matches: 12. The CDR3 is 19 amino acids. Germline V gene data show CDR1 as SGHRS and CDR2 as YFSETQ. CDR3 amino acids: CASSFVPRLAGLTKNIQYF. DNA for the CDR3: TGCGCCAGCAGCTTTGTCCCCAGACTAGCGGGACTCACCAAAAACATTCAGTACTTC.

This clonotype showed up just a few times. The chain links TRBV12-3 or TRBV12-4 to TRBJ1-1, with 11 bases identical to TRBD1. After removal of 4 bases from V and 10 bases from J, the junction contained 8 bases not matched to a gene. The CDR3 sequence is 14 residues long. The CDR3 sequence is CASSYRDRGRGAFF. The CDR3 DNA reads TGTGCCAGCAGTTACCGGGACAGGGGGAGGGGAGCTTTCTTT.

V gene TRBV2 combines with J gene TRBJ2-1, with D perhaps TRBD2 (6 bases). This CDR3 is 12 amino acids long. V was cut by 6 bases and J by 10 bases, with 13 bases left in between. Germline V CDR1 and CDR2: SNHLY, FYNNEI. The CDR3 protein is CASSRTGGEQFF. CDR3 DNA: TGTGCCAGCAGCCGTACCGGAGGGGAGCAGTTCTTC.

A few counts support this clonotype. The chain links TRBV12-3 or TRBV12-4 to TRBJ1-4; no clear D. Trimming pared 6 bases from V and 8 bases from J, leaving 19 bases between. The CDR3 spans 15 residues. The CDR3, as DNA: TGTGCCAGCAGCCCCGGATTGAGGGCAAAAGAAAAACTGTTTTTT. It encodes CASSPGLRAKEKLFF.

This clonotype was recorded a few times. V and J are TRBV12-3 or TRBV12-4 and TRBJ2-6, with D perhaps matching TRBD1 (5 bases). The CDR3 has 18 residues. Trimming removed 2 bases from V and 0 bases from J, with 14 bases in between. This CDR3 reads CASSLTDRIISGANVLTF. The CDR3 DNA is TGTGCCAGCAGTTTAACCGACAGAATAATCTCTGGGGCCAACGTCCTGACTTTC.

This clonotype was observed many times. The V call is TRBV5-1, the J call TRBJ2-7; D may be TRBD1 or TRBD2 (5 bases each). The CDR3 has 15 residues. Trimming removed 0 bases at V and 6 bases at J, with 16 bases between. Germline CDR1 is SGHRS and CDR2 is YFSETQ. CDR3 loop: CASSLEGLGTGEQYF. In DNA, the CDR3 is TGCGCCAGCAGCTTGGAAGGTCTAGGGACGGGCGAGCAGTACTTC.

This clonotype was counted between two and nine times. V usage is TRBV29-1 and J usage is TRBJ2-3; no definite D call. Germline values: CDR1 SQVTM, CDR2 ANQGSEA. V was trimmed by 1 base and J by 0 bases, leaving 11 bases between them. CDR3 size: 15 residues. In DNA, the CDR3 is TGCAGCGTTGAAGGTGGGCGCTCTAGCACAGATACGCAGTATTTT. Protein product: CSVEGGRSSTDTQYF.

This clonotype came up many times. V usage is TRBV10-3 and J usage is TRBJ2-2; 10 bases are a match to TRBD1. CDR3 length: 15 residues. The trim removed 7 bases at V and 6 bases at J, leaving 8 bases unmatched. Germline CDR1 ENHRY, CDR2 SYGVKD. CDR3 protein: CAINSGTGASGELFF. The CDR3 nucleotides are TGTGCCATCAACTCCGGGACAGGGGCGTCCGGGGAGCTGTTTTTT.

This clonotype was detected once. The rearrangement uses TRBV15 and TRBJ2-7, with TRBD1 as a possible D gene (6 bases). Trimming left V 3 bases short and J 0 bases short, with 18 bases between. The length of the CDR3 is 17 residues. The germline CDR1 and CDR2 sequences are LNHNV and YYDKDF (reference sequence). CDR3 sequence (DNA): TGTGCCACCAGCAGGCCCTCGACAGGCCTTCGCTCCTACGAGCAGTACTTC. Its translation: CATSRPSTGLRSYEQYF.

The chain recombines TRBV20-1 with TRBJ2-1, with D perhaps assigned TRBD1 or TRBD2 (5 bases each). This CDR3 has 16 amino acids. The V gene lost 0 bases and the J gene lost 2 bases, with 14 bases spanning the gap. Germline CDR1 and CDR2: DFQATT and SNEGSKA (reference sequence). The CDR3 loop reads CSARDQLGRAYNEQFF. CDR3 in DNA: TGCAGTGCTAGAGATCAGCTGGGGCGGGCCTACAATGAGCAGTTCTTC.